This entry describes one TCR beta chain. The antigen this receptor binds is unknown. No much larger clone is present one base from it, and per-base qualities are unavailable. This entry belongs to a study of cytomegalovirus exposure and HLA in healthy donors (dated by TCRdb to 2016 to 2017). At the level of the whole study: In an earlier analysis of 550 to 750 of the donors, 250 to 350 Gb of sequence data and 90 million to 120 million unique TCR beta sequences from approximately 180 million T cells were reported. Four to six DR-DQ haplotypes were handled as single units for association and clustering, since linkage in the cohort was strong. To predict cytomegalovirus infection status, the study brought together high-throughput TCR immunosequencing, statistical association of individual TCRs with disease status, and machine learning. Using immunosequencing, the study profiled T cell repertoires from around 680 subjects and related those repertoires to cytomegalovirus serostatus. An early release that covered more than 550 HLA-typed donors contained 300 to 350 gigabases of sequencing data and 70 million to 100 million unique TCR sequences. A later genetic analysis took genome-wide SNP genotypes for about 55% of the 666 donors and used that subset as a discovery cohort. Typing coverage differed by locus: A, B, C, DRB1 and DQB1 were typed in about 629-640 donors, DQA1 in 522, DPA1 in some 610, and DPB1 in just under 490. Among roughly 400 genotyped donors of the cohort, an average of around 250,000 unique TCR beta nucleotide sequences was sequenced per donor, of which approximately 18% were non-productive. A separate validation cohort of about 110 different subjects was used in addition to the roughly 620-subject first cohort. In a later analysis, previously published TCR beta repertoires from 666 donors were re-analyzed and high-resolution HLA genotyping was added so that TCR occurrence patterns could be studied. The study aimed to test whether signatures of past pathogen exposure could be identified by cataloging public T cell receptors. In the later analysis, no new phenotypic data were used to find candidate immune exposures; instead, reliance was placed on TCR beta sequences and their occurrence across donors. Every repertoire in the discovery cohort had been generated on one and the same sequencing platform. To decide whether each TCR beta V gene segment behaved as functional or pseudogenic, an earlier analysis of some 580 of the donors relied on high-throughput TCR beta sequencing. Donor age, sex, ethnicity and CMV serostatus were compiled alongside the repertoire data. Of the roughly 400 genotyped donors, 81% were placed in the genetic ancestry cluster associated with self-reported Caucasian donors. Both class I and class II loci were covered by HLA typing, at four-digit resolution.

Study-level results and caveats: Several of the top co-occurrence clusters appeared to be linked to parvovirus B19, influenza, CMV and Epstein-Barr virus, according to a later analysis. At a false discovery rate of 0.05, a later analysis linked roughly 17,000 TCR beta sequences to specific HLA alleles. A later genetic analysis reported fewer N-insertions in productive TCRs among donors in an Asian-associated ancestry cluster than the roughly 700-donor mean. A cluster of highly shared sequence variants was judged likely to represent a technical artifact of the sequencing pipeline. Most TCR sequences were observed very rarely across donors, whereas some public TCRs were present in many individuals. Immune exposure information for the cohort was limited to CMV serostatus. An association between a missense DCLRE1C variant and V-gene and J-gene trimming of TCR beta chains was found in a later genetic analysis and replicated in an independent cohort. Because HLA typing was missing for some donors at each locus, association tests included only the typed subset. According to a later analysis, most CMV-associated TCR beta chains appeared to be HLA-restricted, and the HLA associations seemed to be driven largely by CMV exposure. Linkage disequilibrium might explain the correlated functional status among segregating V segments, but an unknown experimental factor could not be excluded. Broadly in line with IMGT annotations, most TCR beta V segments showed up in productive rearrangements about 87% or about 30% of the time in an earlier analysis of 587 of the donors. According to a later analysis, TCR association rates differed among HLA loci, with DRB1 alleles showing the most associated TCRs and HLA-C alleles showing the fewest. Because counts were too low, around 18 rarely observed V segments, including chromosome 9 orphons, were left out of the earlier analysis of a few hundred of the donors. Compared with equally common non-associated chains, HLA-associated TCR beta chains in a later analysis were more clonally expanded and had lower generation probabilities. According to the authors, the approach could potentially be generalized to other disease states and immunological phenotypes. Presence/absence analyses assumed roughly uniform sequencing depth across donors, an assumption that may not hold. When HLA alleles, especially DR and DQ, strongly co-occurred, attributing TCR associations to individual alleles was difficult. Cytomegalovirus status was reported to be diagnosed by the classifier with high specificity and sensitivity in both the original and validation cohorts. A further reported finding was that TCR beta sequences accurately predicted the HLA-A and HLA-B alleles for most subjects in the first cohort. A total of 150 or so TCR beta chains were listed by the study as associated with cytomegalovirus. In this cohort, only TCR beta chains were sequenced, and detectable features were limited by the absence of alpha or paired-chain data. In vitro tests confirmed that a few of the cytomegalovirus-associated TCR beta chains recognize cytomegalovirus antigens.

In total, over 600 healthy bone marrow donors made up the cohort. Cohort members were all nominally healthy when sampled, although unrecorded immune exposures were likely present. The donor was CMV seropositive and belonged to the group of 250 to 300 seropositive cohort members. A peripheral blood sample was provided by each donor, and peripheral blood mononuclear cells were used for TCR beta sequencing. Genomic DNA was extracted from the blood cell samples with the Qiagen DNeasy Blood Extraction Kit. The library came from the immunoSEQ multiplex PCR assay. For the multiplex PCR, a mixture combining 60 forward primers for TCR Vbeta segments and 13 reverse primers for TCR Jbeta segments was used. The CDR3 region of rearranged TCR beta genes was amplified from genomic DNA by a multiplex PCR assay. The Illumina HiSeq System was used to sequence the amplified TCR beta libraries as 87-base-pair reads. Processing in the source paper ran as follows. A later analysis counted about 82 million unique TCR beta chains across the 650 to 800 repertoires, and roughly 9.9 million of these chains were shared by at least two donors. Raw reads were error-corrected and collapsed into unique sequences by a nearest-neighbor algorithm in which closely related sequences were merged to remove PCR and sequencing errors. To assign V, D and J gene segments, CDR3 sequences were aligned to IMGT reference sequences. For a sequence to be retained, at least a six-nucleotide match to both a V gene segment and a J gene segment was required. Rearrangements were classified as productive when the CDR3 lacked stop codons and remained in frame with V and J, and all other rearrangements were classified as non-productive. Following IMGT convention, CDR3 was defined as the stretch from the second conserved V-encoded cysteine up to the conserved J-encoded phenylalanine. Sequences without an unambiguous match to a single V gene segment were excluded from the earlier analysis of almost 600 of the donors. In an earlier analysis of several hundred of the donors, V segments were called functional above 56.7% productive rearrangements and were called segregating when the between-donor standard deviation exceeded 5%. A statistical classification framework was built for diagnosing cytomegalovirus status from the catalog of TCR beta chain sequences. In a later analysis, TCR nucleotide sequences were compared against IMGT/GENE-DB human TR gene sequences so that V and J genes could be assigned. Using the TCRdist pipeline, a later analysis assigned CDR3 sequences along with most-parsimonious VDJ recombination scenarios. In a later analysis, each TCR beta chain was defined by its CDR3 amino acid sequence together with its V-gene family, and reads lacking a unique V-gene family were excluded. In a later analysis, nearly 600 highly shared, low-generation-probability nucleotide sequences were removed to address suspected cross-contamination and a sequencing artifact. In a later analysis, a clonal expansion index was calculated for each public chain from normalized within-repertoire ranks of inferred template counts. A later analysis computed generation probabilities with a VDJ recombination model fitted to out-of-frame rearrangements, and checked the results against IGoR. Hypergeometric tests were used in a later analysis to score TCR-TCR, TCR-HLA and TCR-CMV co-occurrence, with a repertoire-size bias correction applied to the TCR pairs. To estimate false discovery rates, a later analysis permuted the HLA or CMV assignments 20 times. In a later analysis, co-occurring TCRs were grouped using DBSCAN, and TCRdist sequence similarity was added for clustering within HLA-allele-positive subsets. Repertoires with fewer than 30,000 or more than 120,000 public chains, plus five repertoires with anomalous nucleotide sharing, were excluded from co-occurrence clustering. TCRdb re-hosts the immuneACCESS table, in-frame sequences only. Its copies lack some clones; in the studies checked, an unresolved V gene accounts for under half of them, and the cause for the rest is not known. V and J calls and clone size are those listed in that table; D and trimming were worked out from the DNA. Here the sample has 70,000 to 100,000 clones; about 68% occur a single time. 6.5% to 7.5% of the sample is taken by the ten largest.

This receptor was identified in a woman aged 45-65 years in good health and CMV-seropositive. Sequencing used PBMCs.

The CDR3 sequence is CASSEGDGGGNSYNEQFF. The DNA sequence follows: TGTGCCAGCAGTGAAGGAGATGGGGGGGGGAACTCTTACAATGAGCAGTTCTTC. The V gene is TRBV2 and the J gene is TRBJ2-1; 7 central bases correspond to TRBD2. The germline V gene supplies CDR1 SNHLY and CDR2 FYNNEI. V loses 1 base at its end and J loses 4 bases; junction bases beyond the gene matches: 13. CDR3 length: 18 amino acids, cysteine to phenylalanine. Only CDR3 DNA remains: 54 bases, in frame from the first base.